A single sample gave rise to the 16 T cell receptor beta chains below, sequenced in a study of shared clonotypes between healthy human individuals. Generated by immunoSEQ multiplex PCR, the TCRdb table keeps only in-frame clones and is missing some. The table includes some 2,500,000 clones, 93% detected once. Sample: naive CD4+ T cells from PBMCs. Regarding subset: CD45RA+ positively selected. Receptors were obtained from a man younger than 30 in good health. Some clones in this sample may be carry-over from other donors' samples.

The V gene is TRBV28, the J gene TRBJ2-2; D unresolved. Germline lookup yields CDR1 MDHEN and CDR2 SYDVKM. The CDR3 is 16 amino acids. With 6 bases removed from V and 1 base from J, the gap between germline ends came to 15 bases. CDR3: CASSDLGRKNTGELFF. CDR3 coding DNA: TGTGCCAGCAGCGACCTCGGCAGGAAGAACACCGGGGAGCTGTTTTTT.

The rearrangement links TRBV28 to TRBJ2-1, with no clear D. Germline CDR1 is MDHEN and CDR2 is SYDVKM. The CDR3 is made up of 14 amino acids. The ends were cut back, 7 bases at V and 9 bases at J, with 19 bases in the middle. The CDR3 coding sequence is TGTGCCAGCATAACAAAGGCCCGCCTTGGTGAGCAGTTCTTC. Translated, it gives CASITKARLGEQFF.

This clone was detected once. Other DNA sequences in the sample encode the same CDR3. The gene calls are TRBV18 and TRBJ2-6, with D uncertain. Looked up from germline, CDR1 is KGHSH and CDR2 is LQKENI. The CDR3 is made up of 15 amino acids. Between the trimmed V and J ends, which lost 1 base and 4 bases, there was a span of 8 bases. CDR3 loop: CASSPRGSGANVLTF. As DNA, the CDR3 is TGTGCCAGCTCACCACGGGGTTCCGGGGCCAACGTCCTGACTTTC.

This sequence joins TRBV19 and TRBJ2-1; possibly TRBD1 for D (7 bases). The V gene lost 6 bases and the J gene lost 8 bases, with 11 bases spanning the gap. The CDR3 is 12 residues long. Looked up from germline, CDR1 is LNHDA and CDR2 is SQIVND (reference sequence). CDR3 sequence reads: CASRGGTDEQFF. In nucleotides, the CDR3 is TGTGCCAGTAGAGGCGGGACAGATGAGCAGTTCTTC.

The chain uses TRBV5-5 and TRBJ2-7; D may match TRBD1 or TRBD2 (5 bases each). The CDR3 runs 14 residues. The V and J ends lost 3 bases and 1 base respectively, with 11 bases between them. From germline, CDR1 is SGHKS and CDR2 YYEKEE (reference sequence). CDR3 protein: CASSSPGHSYEQYF. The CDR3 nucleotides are TGTGCCAGCAGCTCCCCGGGGCATTCCTACGAGCAGTACTTC.

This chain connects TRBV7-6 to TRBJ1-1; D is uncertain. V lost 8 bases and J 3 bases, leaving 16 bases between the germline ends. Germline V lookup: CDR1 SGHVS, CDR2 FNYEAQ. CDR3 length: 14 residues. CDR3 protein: CASLSAESYTEAFF. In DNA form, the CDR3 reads TGTGCCAGCCTATCGGCGGAGTCATACACTGAAGCTTTCTTT.

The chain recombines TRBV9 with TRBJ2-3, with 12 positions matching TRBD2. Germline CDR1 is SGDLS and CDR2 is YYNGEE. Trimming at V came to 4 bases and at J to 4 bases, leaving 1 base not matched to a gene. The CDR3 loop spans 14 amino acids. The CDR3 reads CASSPSGRADTQYF. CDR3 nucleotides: TGTGCCAGCAGCCCTAGCGGGAGGGCAGATACGCAGTATTTT. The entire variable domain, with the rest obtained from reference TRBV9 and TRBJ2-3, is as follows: DSGVTQTPKHLITATGQRVTLRCSPRSGDLSVYWYQQSLDQGLQFLIQYYNGEERAKGNILERFSAQQFPDLHSELNLSSLELGDSALYFCASSPSGRADTQYFGPGTRLTVL.

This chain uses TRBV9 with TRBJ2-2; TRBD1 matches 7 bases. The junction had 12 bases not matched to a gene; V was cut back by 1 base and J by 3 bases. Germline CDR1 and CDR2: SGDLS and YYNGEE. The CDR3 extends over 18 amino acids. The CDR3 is CASSVSLILQGYTGELFF. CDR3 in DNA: TGTGCCAGCAGCGTATCTCTGATCTTACAGGGGTACACCGGGGAGCTGTTTTTT.

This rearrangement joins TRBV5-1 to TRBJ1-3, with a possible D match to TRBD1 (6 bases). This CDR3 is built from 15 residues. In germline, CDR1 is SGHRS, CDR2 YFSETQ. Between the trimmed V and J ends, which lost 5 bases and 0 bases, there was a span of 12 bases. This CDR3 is CASRLDSSSGNTIYF. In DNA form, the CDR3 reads TGCGCCAGCAGGCTGGACAGCTCCTCTGGAAACACCATATATTTT.

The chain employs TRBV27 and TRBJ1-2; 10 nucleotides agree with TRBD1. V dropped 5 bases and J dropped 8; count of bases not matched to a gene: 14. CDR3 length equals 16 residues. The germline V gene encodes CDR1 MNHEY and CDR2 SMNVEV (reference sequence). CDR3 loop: CASSLSPGQGPGGYTF. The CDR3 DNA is TGTGCCAGCAGTCTCTCCCCGGGACAGGGGCCAGGCGGCTACACCTTC.

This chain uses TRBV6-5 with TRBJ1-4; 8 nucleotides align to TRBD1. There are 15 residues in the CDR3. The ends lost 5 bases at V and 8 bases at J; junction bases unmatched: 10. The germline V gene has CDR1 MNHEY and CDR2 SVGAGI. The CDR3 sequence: CASSRQGASGEKLFF. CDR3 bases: TGTGCCAGCAGTAGGCAGGGGGCAAGTGGAGAAAAACTGTTTTTT.

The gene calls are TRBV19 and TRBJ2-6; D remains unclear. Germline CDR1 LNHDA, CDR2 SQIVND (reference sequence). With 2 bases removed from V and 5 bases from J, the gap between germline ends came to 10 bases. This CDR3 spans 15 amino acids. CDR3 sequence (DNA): TGTGCCAGTAGTATAATCGATCGTCGGGCCAACGTCCTGACTTTC. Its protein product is CASSIIDRRANVLTF.

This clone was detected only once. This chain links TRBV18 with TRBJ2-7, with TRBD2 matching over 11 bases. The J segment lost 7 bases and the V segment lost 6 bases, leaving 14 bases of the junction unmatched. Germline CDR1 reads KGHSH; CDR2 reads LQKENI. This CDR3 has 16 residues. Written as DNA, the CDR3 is TGTGCCAGCTCGCTAGCCGCCGGACTAGCGGGTCAAGAGCAGTACTTC. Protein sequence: CASSLAAGLAGQEQYF.

The CDR3: CASSRRAPSGTDTQYF. The CDR3, as DNA: TGTGCCAGCAGCCGTCGAGCGCCTAGCGGCACAGATACGCAGTATTTT. This chain uses TRBV14 with TRBJ2-3; perhaps TRBD2 as D (6 bases). The CDR3 has 16 residues. The ends were cut back, 4 bases at V and 1 base at J, with 15 bases in the middle. Germline V gives CDR1 SGHDN, CDR2 FVKESK. The full variable domain, with the rest looked up from reference TRBV14 and TRBJ2-3, is EAGVTQFPSHSVIEKGQTVTLRCDPISGHDNLYWYRRVMGKEIKFLLHFVKESKQDESGMPNNRFLAERTGGTYSTLKVQPAELEDSGVYFCASSRRAPSGTDTQYFGPGTRLTVL.

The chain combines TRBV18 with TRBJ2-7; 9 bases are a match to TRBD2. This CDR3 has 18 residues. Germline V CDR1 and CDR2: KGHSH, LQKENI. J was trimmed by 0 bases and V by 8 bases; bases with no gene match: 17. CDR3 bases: TGTGCCAGCACCCACTCTAGCGGGGCTTCTTTTAGCTCCTACGAGCAGTACTTC. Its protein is CASTHSSGASFSSYEQYF.

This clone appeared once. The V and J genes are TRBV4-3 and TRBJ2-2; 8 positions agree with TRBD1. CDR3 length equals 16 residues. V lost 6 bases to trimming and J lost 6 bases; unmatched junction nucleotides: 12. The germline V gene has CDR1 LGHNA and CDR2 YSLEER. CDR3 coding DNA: TGCGCCAGCAGAAACATCGGACAGGGTCGAGCCGGGGAGCTGTTTTTT. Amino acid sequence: CASRNIGQGRAGELFF.